This T cell receptor (beta chain) stems from a study of radiotherapy plus CTLA-4 blockade in lung cancer. Looking at the study overall: Of the patients, more than 15% showed objective responses and 31% attained disease control.

The germline CDR1 and CDR2 sequences are LNHDA and SQIVND (reference sequence). The CDR3 extends over 15 amino acids. Trimming left V 3 bases short and J 0 bases short, with 9 bases between. This clone came up a few times. Libraries were prepared by immunoSEQ multiplex PCR; TCRdb keeps only in-frame clonotypes and omits some of them. The table lists approximately 34,000 clones, roughly 71% of them singletons. The sequence derives from a human donor with non-small cell lung cancer who had stable disease on radiotherapy plus ipilimumab. This rearrangement joins TRBV19 to TRBJ1-3; D unclear. The sample consisted of peripheral blood, taken from a patient treated with radiotherapy plus ipilimumab. The CDR3 sequence: CASSILTFSGNTIYF. CDR3 coding DNA: TGTGCCAGTAGTATCCTTACATTCTCTGGAAACACCATATATTTT.